This passage covers 2 T cell receptor beta chains from one sample sequenced in a study of OX40 agonist ivuxolimab in advanced cancers. Sequencing used immunoSEQ multiplex PCR; TCRdb keeps in-frame clones, though not all of them. The table has around 70,000 clones, roughly 85% seen once; the top ten hold less than 0.65%. This sample comprised CD4+ or CD8+ T cells sorted from blood, obtained in a trial of the OX40 agonist ivuxolimab. The receptors come from an adult with an advanced solid tumor such as melanoma, head and neck, liver or kidney cancer.

The CDR3 spells CASAGQGVGEKLFF. The CDR3 DNA sequence: TGTGCCAGCGCCGGTCAGGGGGTCGGGGAAAAACTGTTTTTT. The V and J genes are TRBV27 and TRBJ1-4; TRBD1 matches 7 bases. The length of the CDR3 is 14 residues. J lost 8 bases, V lost 8 bases, and 11 bases had no gene match. Germline CDR1 reads MNHEY; CDR2 reads SMNVEV (reference sequence).

The chain carries TRBV7-2 and TRBJ1-3; 7 nucleotides align to TRBD1. There are 14 residues in the CDR3. Germline values: CDR1 SGHTA, CDR2 FQGNSA. The V segment lost 4 bases and the J segment 4 bases; nucleotides outside the gene matches: 4. CDR3 in DNA: TGTGCCAGCAGCTGGAGGGGACAGGGAAACACCATATATTTT. Its translation: CASSWRGQGNTIYF.